This entry features one T cell receptor (beta chain) sequence. It lacks a known antigen. It has no much larger one-base neighbor in the sample; base qualities were not kept. Enrolling through a virtual design, the prospective study's participants ranged in age from roughly 18 to 95 years and lived across 24 United States geographic areas. In the prospective study, participants were assigned to cohorts based on the clinical history participants reported in a screening survey and a study questionnaire. ImmuneRACE Cohort 3 recovered participants were defined by two consecutive negative NP/OP PCR tests, healthcare professional clearance, or symptom resolution. In the prospective study, mobile phlebotomists collected whole blood, serum and a nasopharyngeal or oropharyngeal swab from each participant. Over a roughly two-month period, participants in the prospective study had the option of providing additional blood draws and questionnaires. Blood samples from the prospective study were shipped frozen or at room temperature prior to DNA extraction.

TCRbeta CDR3 regions were amplified from genomic DNA using the immunoSEQ Assay, a bias-controlled multiplex PCR. As for how the authors treated the data: Nucleated cell counts per sample were estimated from amplification of reference gene primers within the assay. To quantify the absolute abundance of each unique TCRbeta CDR3 rearrangement, sequence reads were collapsed and filtered. Productive Simpson clonality was computed per sample as the square root of Simpson's diversity index over productive rearrangements. The table was pulled from immuneACCESS by TCRdb, which kept in-frame rearrangements only. Such tables lose some clones; where checked, under half of the loss comes from unresolved V genes, and the rest has no known cause. V, J and clone size are those of that table, while D and trimming were read from the DNA. Present in this sample are 150,000 to 200,000 clones, more than 75% of which were seen just once. The ten top clones hold about 18% of the sample.

This entry comes from a study of blood T cell repertoires in COVID-19 (dated by TCRdb to 2020 to 2022). At the level of the whole study: Samples covering the acute and convalescent phases of COVID-19 were provided by collaborators in the United States, Italy and Spain. The samples were drawn from two sources: the first 160 participants of the ongoing ImmuneRACE study, and fewer than 1,500 subjects contributed by 6 global collaborators. Where available, HLA class I and class II types were taken from metadata supplied by the sample provider and were not determined by assay-based typing. Subjects who had been exposed to COVID-19, were actively infected with it, or had recovered from it provided the deeply sampled blood TCRbeta repertoires that made up the dataset. Sample metadata almost always included a de-identified subject ID, COVID-19 status, age in years and sex. The repertoires were released in a freely available public database intended as a resource for research on the immune response to SARS-CoV-2. The material from the prospective study consisted of cDNA or gDNA derived from T cells, B-cell-depleted T cells, or PBMCs. The study at large found these results: The quantity of clinical and demographic metadata differed by source and by participant and was supplied without curation.

From the cysteine up to the phenylalanine, the CDR3 has a length of 14 residues. Left in the record is the CDR3 DNA by itself, 42 bases read in frame from the first base. CDR1 and CDR2 are read off the germline V gene as ENHRY and SYGVKD. V is pared back by 0 bases and J by 7 bases, with 9 bases lying between the germline termini. The source of this sequence is a woman in her forties or fifties who had recovered from COVID-19. Sequenced material: PBMCs or T cells enriched from blood (not recorded which). This chain is built from TRBV10-3 and TRBJ2-2; the D gene is perhaps TRBD1, from 6 matching bases. The CDR3 protein sequence reads: CAISESTGFGELFF. DNA sequence: TGTGCCATCAGTGAGTCAACAGGGTTCGGGGAGCTGTTTTTT.